This T cell receptor (beta chain) was identified in a study of cytomegalovirus exposure and HLA in healthy donors. On the study more broadly: Of the donors genotyped, 398 in all, over 80% fell in the Caucasian-associated ancestry cluster. Study-level findings and limits: A later look showed TCR association rates differing by HLA locus, highest for DRB1 and lowest for HLA-C. It has been reported that TCR beta sequences accurately predicted the HLA-A and HLA-B alleles of most subjects.

It was with 60 Vbeta and 13 Jbeta primers that the PCR ran. TCRdb's table, derived via immunoSEQ multiplex PCR, lists solely in-frame clones and lacks some. The data contain 150,000 to 200,000 clones, around 80% of them seen just once; the ten biggest clones take up around 6.5%. Germline V gene sequence: CDR1 MNHEY, CDR2 SMNVEV (reference sequence). The CDR3 extends over 15 amino acids. Trimming removed 11 bases at V and 0 bases at J, with 17 bases between. While unrecorded immune exposures were likely, the donors were nominally healthy when sampled. Turning to this clone: Its target is not known.

This receptor was obtained from a male donor in good health and CMV-seropositive. The specimen sequenced was PBMCs. The chain recombines TRBV27 with TRBJ1-5; maybe TRBD1 (5 bases). The CDR3 nucleotides are TGTGCCTCCAACCCTAGGGGTCCTAGCAATCAGCCCCAGCATTTT. It translates to CASNPRGPSNQPQHF.